The sequence of this T cell receptor (beta chain) was determined in a study of blood T cell repertoires in COVID-19. Study as a whole: Sites in the United States, Italy and Spain provided acute and convalescent COVID-19 samples.

TCRdb's table, derived via immunoSEQ multiplex PCR, lists solely in-frame clones and lacks some. The sample contains around 260,000 clones, around nine tenths of which appear only once. CDR1 and CDR2 from the germline V gene are MNHNS and SASEGT. The CDR3 runs 15 residues. V gave up 2 bases and J gave up 4 bases, with 14 bases separating them. This chain joins TRBV6-1 and TRBJ2-5, with D possibly TRBD1 on 6 matching bases. The sequence was collected from a man aged 25-45 years with active or convalescent COVID-19. The source material was peripheral blood. The CDR3 here is CASSEPTTGRETQYF. The DNA for the CDR3 is TGTGCCAGCAGTGAACCAACCACAGGGAGAGAGACCCAGTACTTC.